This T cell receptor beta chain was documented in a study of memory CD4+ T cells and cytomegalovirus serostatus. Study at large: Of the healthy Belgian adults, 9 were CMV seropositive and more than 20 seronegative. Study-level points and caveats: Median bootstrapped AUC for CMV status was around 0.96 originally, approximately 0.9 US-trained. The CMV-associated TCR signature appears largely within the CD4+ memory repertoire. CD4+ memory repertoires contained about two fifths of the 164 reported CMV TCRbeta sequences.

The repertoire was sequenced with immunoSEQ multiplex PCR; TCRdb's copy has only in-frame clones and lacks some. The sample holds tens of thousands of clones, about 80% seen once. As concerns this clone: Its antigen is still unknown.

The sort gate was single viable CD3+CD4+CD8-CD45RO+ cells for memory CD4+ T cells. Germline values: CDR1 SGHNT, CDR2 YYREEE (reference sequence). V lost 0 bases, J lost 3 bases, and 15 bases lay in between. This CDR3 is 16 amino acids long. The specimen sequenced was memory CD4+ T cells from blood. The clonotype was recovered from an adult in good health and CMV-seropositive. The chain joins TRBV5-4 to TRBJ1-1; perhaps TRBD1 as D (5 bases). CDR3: CASSLVRRRGDTEAFF. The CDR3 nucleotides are TGTGCCAGCAGCTTGGTACGTCGGCGGGGGGACACTGAAGCTTTCTTT.